The clone carrying this TCR beta chain was counted between two and nine times. Its cognate antigen is unknown. General study points: In terms of TCR gene usage, tumor memory CD4+ T cells clustered together with blood and lymph node memory CD4+ cells, as well as with lymph node naive CD4+ cells.

After constant-region reverse-primer amplification, full-length variable regions underwent semi-nested PCR with Nested Universal Primer A. TCRdb reanalysed the 5' RACE reads using MiXCR and keeps one entry per CDR3 protein. This table holds around 44,000 distinct CDR3 sequences, 30% found once. Memory CD4+ T cells were sorted as CD4+CD45RO+CD25- cells. The CDR3 is made up of 14 amino acids. The V gene's germline CDR1 is SGHTA and CDR2 FQGTGA. The junction had 0 bases not matched to a gene; V was cut back by 2 bases and J by 1 base. The chain couples TRBV7-3 to TRBJ2-3, with 7 nucleotides matching TRBD1. Sequencing was performed on tumor-infiltrating memory CD4+ T cells sorted from the breast tumor. Noted subset: memory CD4+ T cells, CD4+CD45RO+CD25-. The origin of this receptor is a female donor with breast cancer. CDR3 loop: CASSLDRGTDTQYF. In nucleotides, the CDR3 is TGTGCCAGCAGCTTAGACAGGGGCACAGATACGCAGTATTTT.